Listed here are 27 T cell receptor beta chains from one sample, sequenced in a study of memory CD4+ T cells and cytomegalovirus serostatus. Some clones are missing from TCRdb's copy, which holds only in-frame ones; the method was immunoSEQ multiplex PCR. The table includes about 82,000 clones, 80% detected once. Single viable CD3+CD4+CD8-CD45RO+ cells were sorted as the memory CD4+ T cells. The sequencing sample was made of memory CD4+ T cells from blood. These receptors all come from an adult in good health and CMV-seronegative.

This sequence joins TRBV7-9 and TRBJ1-1, with D hard to call. The CDR3 totals 11 residues. The germline CDR1 and CDR2 sequences are SEHNR and FQNEAQ (reference sequence). V was pared by 3 bases and J by 4 bases, with 3 bases between. The chain's CDR3 is CASSFGTEAFF. The CDR3 bases are TGTGCCAGCAGCTTCGGCACTGAAGCTTTCTTT.

The CDR3: CASSKGQGYNEQFF. CDR3 in DNA: TGCGCCAGCAGCAAGGGACAGGGTTACAATGAGCAGTTCTTC. The chain has TRBV4-1 and TRBJ2-1; 9 bases are shared with TRBD1. The trim removed 5 bases at V and 4 bases at J, leaving 3 bases unmatched. Per germline, CDR1 MGHRA and CDR2 YSYEKL. The CDR3 length is 14 residues.

CDR3 region: CASTSTGNNEQYF. Written as DNA, the CDR3 is TGTGCCAGCACGTCTACAGGGAACAACGAGCAGTACTTC. This chain links TRBV11-2 with TRBJ2-7; maybe TRBD1 (6 bases). CDR3 size: 13 residues. Looked up from germline, CDR1 is SGHAT and CDR2 is FQNNGV. Trimming stripped 7 bases from V and 5 bases from J, with 15 bases between.

In its sample, this clone was seen once. The CDR3 spells CAWSAGANTGELFF. The CDR3 coding sequence is TGTGCCTGGAGTGCAGGGGCGAACACCGGGGAGCTGTTTTTT. The J gene is TRBJ2-2, the V gene TRBV30; tentatively, D is TRBD1 (6 bases). This CDR3 comprises 14 residues. Germline CDR1 reads GTSNPN; CDR2 reads SVGIG (reference sequence). With 1 base removed from V and 0 bases from J, the gap between germline ends came to 6 bases.

The V gene is TRBV5-4, the J gene TRBJ1-2; D might be TRBD1 (6 bases). Between the trimmed V and J ends, which lost 0 bases and 3 bases, there was a span of 12 bases. The CDR3 covers 15 residues. Looked up from germline, CDR1 is SGHNT and CDR2 is YYREEE (reference sequence). In nucleotides, the CDR3 is TGTGCCAGCAGCTTGGCCTCGAGGGGGGACTATGGCTACACCTTC. Translation gives CASSLASRGDYGYTF.

The gene calls are TRBV5-4 and TRBJ1-1; the D gene is possibly TRBD1 (5 bases). Germline V lookup: CDR1 SGHNT, CDR2 YYREEE (reference sequence). V lost 0 bases, J lost 1 base, and 10 bases lay in between. CDR3 length: 15 residues. DNA for the CDR3: TGTGCCAGCAGCTTGGACCCGGGGGGGAACACTGAAGCTTTCTTT. Amino acid sequence: CASSLDPGGNTEAFF.

The chain carries TRBV10-3 and TRBJ1-4, with D unclear. V shed 6 bases and J shed 8 bases, with 22 bases lying between them. Germline CDR1 reads ENHRY; CDR2 reads SYGVKD. This CDR3 contains 16 residues. The CDR3 is CAISDPRDGTGEKLFF. CDR3 DNA sequence: TGTGCCATCAGCGATCCCCGTGACGGAACCGGGGAAAAACTGTTTTTT.

This chain connects TRBV5-1 to TRBJ1-3, with D hard to call. In germline, CDR1 is SGHRS, CDR2 YFSETQ. The germline V and J ends were trimmed by 0 bases and 0 bases, with 10 bases remaining between them. This CDR3 contains 16 residues. CDR3 DNA sequence: TGCGCCAGCAGCTTGGCGGCCGGGAGCTCTGGAAACACCATATATTTT. It yields the protein CASSLAAGSSGNTIYF.

The V gene is TRBV7-8, the J gene TRBJ1-1; D perhaps matches TRBD1 (6 bases). V was clipped by 0 bases and J by 4 bases, with 12 bases between them. Per germline, CDR1 SGHVS and CDR2 FQNEAQ. The CDR3 is 15 amino acids. In DNA, the CDR3 is TGTGCCAGCAGCTTAGCGGGGGGGCAGAGCACTGAAGCTTTCTTT. Amino acids: CASSLAGGQSTEAFF.

V gene TRBV11-2 combines with J gene TRBJ1-1; 9 bases align to TRBD1. CDR1 is SGHAT and CDR2 is FQNNGV in the germline V gene. The CDR3 is made up of 14 amino acids. Trimming at V came to 8 bases and at J to 4 bases, leaving 8 bases not matched to a gene. CDR3 sequence: CASSPDRGGTEAFF. The CDR3, as DNA: TGTGCCAGCTCCCCGGACAGGGGTGGCACTGAAGCTTTCTTT.

This rearrangement joins TRBV21-1 to TRBJ2-3; the D call of TRBD1 is as the table states it, not checked on the DNA. TRBV21-1 is noted as a pseudogene. The CDR3 sequence is 14 residues long. In DNA, the CDR3 is TGTGCCAGCAGCTACAGGGGACCCACAGATACGCAGTATTTT. Protein product: CASSYRGPTDTQYF.

The V call is TRBV10-3, the J call TRBJ2-7; no clear D gene. The V gene lost 2 bases and the J gene lost 0 bases, with 14 bases spanning the gap. This CDR3 is 16 amino acids long. Germline V lookup: CDR1 ENHRY, CDR2 SYGVKD. The CDR3: CAISEAPGQASYEQYF. In nucleotides, the CDR3 is TGTGCCATCAGTGAGGCCCCCGGGCAGGCCTCCTACGAGCAGTACTTC.

This rearrangement joins TRBV6-1 to TRBJ1-2, with 8 bases that match TRBD1. Trimming at V came to 4 bases and at J to 12 bases, leaving 10 bases not matched to a gene. CDR3 length: 13 residues. Germline assignment: CDR1 MNHNS and CDR2 SASEGT. The chain's CDR3 is CASSVGQGLPHTF. CDR3 DNA: TGTGCCAGCAGTGTCGGACAGGGCCTCCCCCACACCTTC.

The V call is TRBV30, the J call TRBJ2-7, with TRBD1 as a possible D gene (5 bases). The germline V and J ends were trimmed by 6 bases and 4 bases, with 10 bases remaining between them. CDR1 and CDR2 (germline): GTSNPN, SVGIG (reference sequence). The CDR3 contains 11 residues. CDR3 in DNA: TGTGCCTGCGGAAGGGGTTACGAGCAGTACTTC. Its protein is CACGRGYEQYF.

J is TRBJ1-4 and V is TRBV11-2, with D unclear. The germline V gene encodes CDR1 SGHAT and CDR2 FQNNGV. Trimming removed 3 bases at V and 0 bases at J, with 11 bases between. The length of the CDR3 is 16 residues. The DNA of the CDR3 is TGTGCCAGCAGCTTCTTCTCCAGTTCAACTAATGAAAAACTGTTTTTT. Protein: CASSFFSSSTNEKLFF.

V gene TRBV9 combines with J gene TRBJ2-7, with 7 bases that match TRBD1. The V gene end was trimmed by 3 bases and the J gene end by 1 base; junction bases not matched to a gene: 4. This CDR3 is 14 amino acids long. From germline, CDR1 is SGDLS and CDR2 YYNGEE. The CDR3: CASSAGTESYEQYF. DNA of the CDR3: TGTGCCAGCAGCGCCGGGACAGAGTCCTACGAGCAGTACTTC.

The CDR3 loop is CASSLNQGNYEQYF. The CDR3 DNA sequence: TGTGCCAGCAGCTTAAATCAGGGGAACTACGAGCAGTACTTC. The chain combines TRBV7-3 with TRBJ2-7; D might be TRBD1 (6 bases). The V gene lost 1 base and the J gene lost 3 bases, with 10 bases spanning the gap. Germline CDR1 reads SGHTA; CDR2 reads FQGTGA. The CDR3 length is 14 residues.

This clone was seen a few times. V gene TRBV4-1 combines with J gene TRBJ1-5; 8 bases match TRBD1. The germline V gene has CDR1 MGHRA and CDR2 YSYEKL. Germline trimming cut 6 bases from V and 2 bases from J; bases unmatched to any gene: 3. The CDR3 length is 14 residues. The CDR3 region is CASRQTGGNQPQHF. The CDR3 bases are TGCGCCAGCAGGCAGACAGGGGGCAATCAGCCCCAGCATTTT.

V is TRBV7-2 and J is TRBJ1-2; 10 bases map to TRBD1. With V trimmed by 1 base and J by 4 bases, 9 bases remained unmatched. Germline V lookup: CDR1 SGHTA, CDR2 FQGNSA. The CDR3 loop spans 17 amino acids. Here the CDR3 reads CASSLVGTGASSYGYTF. Written as DNA, the CDR3 is TGTGCCAGCAGCTTAGTAGGGACAGGGGCTAGTTCCTATGGCTACACCTTC.

The chain joins TRBV10-3 to TRBJ2-5, with TRBD2 as a possible D gene (6 bases). The CDR3 length is 13 residues. V was pared by 6 bases and J by 5 bases, with 13 bases between. CDR1 is ENHRY and CDR2 is SYGVKD in the germline V gene. CDR3 DNA: TGTGCCATCAGACCGGGGGAAAGCGAGACCCAGTACTTC. It yields the protein CAIRPGESETQYF.

This sequence joins TRBV11-1 and TRBJ1-2; TRBD1 aligns across 10 bases. This CDR3 comprises 13 residues. The germline V gene has CDR1 SGHAT and CDR2 FQDESV (reference sequence). V was clipped by 3 bases and J by 6 bases; unmatched bases: 1. The CDR3 bases are TGTGCCAGCAGCTTGGGACAGGGGAATGGCTACACCTTC. It encodes CASSLGQGNGYTF.

The chain employs TRBV5-5 and TRBJ1-5; 8 bases line up with TRBD1. CDR1 SGHKS and CDR2 YYEKEE come from the germline V gene (reference sequence). CDR3 length equals 15 residues. The V segment lost 5 bases and the J segment 6 bases; nucleotides outside the gene matches: 10. The CDR3 sequence is CASRMTGANLQPQHF. The DNA of the CDR3 is TGTGCCAGCAGAATGACAGGGGCAAACCTTCAGCCCCAGCATTTT.

The gene calls are TRBV5-8 and TRBJ1-2; D uncertain. This CDR3 has 14 residues. V lost 0 bases and J 1 base, leaving 7 bases between the germline ends. Germline loops: CDR1 SGHTS, CDR2 YDEGEE. This CDR3 reads CASSLGQINYGYTF. In DNA form, the CDR3 reads TGTGCCAGCAGCTTGGGGCAGATTAACTATGGCTACACCTTC.

The chain is built from TRBV30 and TRBJ2-2; D unresolved. CDR1 is GTSNPN, CDR2 SVGIG, per germline (reference sequence). The CDR3 extends over 13 amino acids. With 2 bases removed from V and 4 bases from J, the gap between germline ends came to 8 bases. CDR3 DNA sequence: TGTGCCTGGAGTATAAGGAGCACCGGGGAGCTGTTTTTT. Protein: CAWSIRSTGELFF.

The chain links TRBV15 to TRBJ2-7; weak D call: TRBD1 (5 bases). Germline V gene sequence: CDR1 LNHNV, CDR2 YYDKDF (reference sequence). CDR3 length: 15 amino acids. The V end was cut by 0 bases, the J end by 2 bases, with 11 bases between. Here the CDR3 reads CATSRDLGQAYEQYF. The DNA of the CDR3 is TGTGCCACCAGCAGAGATCTAGGACAAGCCTACGAGCAGTACTTC.

The CDR3 spells CTAGGDGANVLTF. CDR3 coding DNA: TGTACAGCAGGGGGCGACGGGGCCAACGTCCTGACTTTC. The J gene is TRBJ2-6, the V gene TRBV6-5, with 8 bases fitting TRBD1. There are 13 residues in the CDR3. Per the germline V gene, CDR1 is MNHEY and CDR2 is SVGAGI.

The V gene is TRBV7-2, the J gene TRBJ1-2; the match to TRBD1 covers 11 bases. Germline loops: CDR1 SGHTA, CDR2 FQGNSA. V trimming: 4 bases; J trimming: 3 bases; junction bases outside the gene matches: 7. This CDR3 has 16 amino acids. CDR3 sequence (DNA): TGTGCCAGCAGCTCATCCGGACAGGGGGCTTACTATGGCTACACCTTC. It is translated as CASSSSGQGAYYGYTF.